This TCR beta chain stems from a study of radiation and T cells in renal cell carcinoma. Here immunoSEQ multiplex PCR was the method, and the copy in TCRdb shows in-frame clones only, minus some. The table has roughly 150,000 clones, 80% to 90% seen once. The time point here: blood 2 weeks post-SBRT. The treatment is: 15 Gy SBRT to primary tumor, nephrectomy 4 weeks later. The CDR3 loop spans 11 amino acids. Germline values: CDR1 DFQATT, CDR2 SNEGSKA (reference sequence). The V end was cut by 5 bases, the J end by 7 bases, with 9 bases between. This TCR was sampled from a woman aged 45 to 65 with renal cell carcinoma. The chain uses TRBV20-1 and TRBJ2-1; no definite D call. This specimen was blood, taken from a patient whose treatment included radiotherapy and nephrectomy. CDR3 nucleotides: TGCAGTGCTCGAGGAGATAATGAGCAGTTCTTC. Its translation is CSARGDNEQFF.